This TCR beta chain came from a study of metastatic and nonmetastatic thyroid tumors. With 5 bases removed from V and 2 bases from J, the gap between germline ends came to 6 bases. CDR3 length: 13 residues. CDR1 is MNHEY, CDR2 SVGEGT, per germline. Study-wide results and limits: In blood and tumor, TCR beta diversity was reportedly significantly higher in malignant thyroid tumors than in benign nodules.

Every patient was untreated before thyroid surgery. Note on this clone: Its antigen is as yet unknown.

In the study's own analysis: Clinicopathological groups of papillary thyroid cancer showed CDR3 differences that were used to build a distant-metastasis classifier. Via MiXCR, TCRdb re-called the PCR reads. Here the V and J calls rest on TCRdb's processing, not on the authors' analysis. The sample records about 22,000 clones, roughly 23% being singletons. This chain uses TRBV6-2 or TRBV6-3 with TRBJ2-2; no clear D. The sequence came from a male donor with papillary thyroid cancer or a benign thyroid nodule (not recorded which). Some clones in this sample may be carry-over from other donors' samples. Sample: blood. The CDR3 here is CASSTLNTGELFF. The CDR3 coding sequence is TGTGCCAGCAGTACTTTAAACACCGGGGAGCTGTTTTTT.